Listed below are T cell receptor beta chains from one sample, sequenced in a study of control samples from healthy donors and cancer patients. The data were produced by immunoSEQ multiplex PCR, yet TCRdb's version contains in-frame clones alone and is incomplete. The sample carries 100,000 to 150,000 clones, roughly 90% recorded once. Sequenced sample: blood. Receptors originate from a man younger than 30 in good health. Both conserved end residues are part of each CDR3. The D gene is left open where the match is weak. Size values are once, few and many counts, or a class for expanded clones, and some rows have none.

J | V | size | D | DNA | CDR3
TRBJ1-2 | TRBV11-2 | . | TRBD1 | TGTGCCAGCAGCTTGAGGGGGACCGGACAGGGCCTCTTCGGCTACACCTTC | CASSLRGTGQGLFGYTF
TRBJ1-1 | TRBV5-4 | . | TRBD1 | TGTGCCAGCAGTAGAGGACAGGCGAACACTGAAGCTTTCTTT | CASSRGQANTEAFF
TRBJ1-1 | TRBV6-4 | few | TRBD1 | TGTGCCAGCAGTGACTCCCCGGACAGGGCGACCACTGAAGCTTTCTTT | CASSDSPDRATTEAFF
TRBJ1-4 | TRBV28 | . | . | TGTGCCAGCTTGGAGGGTAATAATGAAAAACTGTTTTTT | CASLEGNNEKLFF
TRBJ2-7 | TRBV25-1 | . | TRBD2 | TGTGCCAGCAGTCTAGCGGGGAGCAACGAGCAGTACTTC | CASSLAGSNEQYF
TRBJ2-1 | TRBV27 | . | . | TGTGCCAGCTCCCGGGACAAGTTTGGCAATGAGCAGTTCTTC | CASSRDKFGNEQFF
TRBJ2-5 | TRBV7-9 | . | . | TGTGCCAGCAGCCCCGGGGCAGCCCAAGAGACCCAGTACTTC | CASSPGAAQETQYF
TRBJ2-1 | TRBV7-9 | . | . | TGTGCCAGCAGCTTATACGGGGGCCATGAGCAGTTCTTC | CASSLYGGHEQFF
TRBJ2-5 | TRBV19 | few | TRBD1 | TGTGCCAGTAGTCCAATCGGGACAGGGGGAGAGACCCAGTACTTC | CASSPIGTGGETQYF
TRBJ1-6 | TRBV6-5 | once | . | TGTGCCAGCATAATTTTTGGAGAGAGCAATTCACCCCTCCACTTT | CASIIFGESNSPLHF
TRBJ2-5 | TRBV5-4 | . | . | TGTGCCAGCAGCTTGTTACAGGAAGAGACCCAGTACTTC | CASSLLQEETQYF
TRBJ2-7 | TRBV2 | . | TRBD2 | TGTGCCAGCAGTGGGCGGGAGGGCAACTACGAGCAGTACTTC | CASSGREGNYEQYF
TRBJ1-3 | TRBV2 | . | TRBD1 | TGTGCCAGCAGACCCGGACAGGGGAAGGGAAACACCATATATTTT | CASRPGQGKGNTIYF
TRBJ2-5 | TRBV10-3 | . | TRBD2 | TGTGCCATCAGCGGGGACTACGAAGAGACCCAGTACTTC | CAISGDYEETQYF
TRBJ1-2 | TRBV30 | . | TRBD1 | TGTGCCTGGGGAAGCTTGGGACAGGCTAACTATGGCTACACCTTC | CAWGSLGQANYGYTF
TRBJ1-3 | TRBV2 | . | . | TGTGCCAGCAGTGACGGACGGATCTCTGGAAACACCATATATTTT | CASSDGRISGNTIYF
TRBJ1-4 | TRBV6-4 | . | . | TGTGCCAGCAGTGACTCGCAAGGGATGAAACTGTTTTTT | CASSDSQGMKLFF
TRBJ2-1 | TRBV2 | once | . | TGTGCCAGCCCCCCAGGCGCCGGGAGTGAGCAGTTCTTC | CASPPGAGSEQFF
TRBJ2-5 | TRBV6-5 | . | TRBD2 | TGTGCCAGTAAGCCGGGACTAGGCAAAGAGACCCAGTACTTC | CASKPGLGKETQYF
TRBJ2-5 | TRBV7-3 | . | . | TGTGCCAGCAGCTTAATAGATCAAGAGACCCAGTACTTC | CASSLIDQETQYF
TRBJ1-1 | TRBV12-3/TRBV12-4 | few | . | TGTGCCAGCAGTTTAAAGCTCAACACTGAAGCTTTCTTT | CASSLKLNTEAFF
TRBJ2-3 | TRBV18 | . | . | TGTGCCAGCTCACCACTGAGAGGGGGCACAGATACGCAGTATTTT | CASSPLRGGTDTQYF
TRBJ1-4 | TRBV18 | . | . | TGTGCCAGCTCACCACCTCAGACAGGAATAAATGAAAAACTGTTTTTT | CASSPPQTGINEKLFF
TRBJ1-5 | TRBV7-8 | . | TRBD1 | TGTGCCAGCAGCTTAGCCTCCCAGGACAGGGCATATAGCAATCAGCCCCAGCATTTT | CASSLASQDRAYSNQPQHF
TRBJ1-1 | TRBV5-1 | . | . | TGCGCCAGCAGCTCTGATAAGAACACTGAAGCTTTCTTT | CASSSDKNTEAFF
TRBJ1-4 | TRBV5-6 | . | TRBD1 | TGTGCCAGCAGCTTGCCGGGACAGGGGCCTGAAAAACTGTTTTTT | CASSLPGQGPEKLFF
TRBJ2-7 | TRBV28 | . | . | TGTGCCAGCAGGGCCGGGTCAGGGTTTTACGAGCAGTACTTC | CASRAGSGFYEQYF
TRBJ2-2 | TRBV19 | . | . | TGTGCCAGTAGTATCCGCACGCCGAACACCGGGGAGCTGTTTTTT | CASSIRTPNTGELFF
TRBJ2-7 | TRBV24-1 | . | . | TGTGCCACCAGTGACAACGACAGGACCTACGAGCAGTACTTC | CATSDNDRTYEQYF
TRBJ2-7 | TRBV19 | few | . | TGTGCCAGTAGTATAACGGGGATTGACGAGCAGTACTTC | CASSITGIDEQYF
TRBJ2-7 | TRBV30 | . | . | TGTGCCTGGAAGAAATCAATTCTCTACGAGCAGTACTTC | CAWKKSILYEQYF
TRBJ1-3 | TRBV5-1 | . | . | TGCGCCAGCAGCCTCAGGGGATCTGGAAACACCATATATTTT | CASSLRGSGNTIYF
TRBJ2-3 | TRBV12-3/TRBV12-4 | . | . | TGTGCCAGCAGGACGGCGGAGACGCAGTATTTT | CASRTAETQYF
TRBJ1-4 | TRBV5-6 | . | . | TGTGCCAGCAGCATAGGGACTGGTGAAAAACTGTTTTTT | CASSIGTGEKLFF
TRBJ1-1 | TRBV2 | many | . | TGTGCCAGCAGTGCCTTGGCGGACACTGAAGCTTTCTTT | CASSALADTEAFF
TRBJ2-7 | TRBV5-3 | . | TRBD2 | TGTGCCAGAAGCTCCGCGGGAGAATTCTGCGAGCAGTACTTC | CARSSAGEFCEQYF
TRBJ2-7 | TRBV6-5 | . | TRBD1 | TGTGCCAGCAGTTCCCAACCAGGGGGCATCTCCTACGAGCAGTACTTC | CASSSQPGGISYEQYF
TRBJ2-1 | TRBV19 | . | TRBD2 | TGTGCCAGTACGTCCCCGGGAGGGCTAGTTGAGCAGTTCTTC | CASTSPGGLVEQFF
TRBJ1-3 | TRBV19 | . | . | TGTGCCAGTAGTTCTCAGACATCAGGCTCTGGAAACACCATATATTTT | CASSSQTSGSGNTIYF
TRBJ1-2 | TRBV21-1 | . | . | TGTGCCAGCGGCCGAATTGGGGACAGGGGGGGCTACACCTTC | CASGRIGDRGGYTF
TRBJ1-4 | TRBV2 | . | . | TGTGCCAGCAGTGAGCGACACGGAACGGCTAATGAAAAACTGTTTTTT | CASSERHGTANEKLFF
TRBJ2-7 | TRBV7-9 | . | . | TGTGCCAGCAGCCCCGAGGGACATCCCTACGAGCAGTACTTC | CASSPEGHPYEQYF
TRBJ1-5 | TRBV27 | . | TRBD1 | TGTGCCAGCAGTCGACAGGGAAAGCCCCAGCATTTT | CASSRQGKPQHF
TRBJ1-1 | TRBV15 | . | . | TGTGCCACCAGCAGAGGGTTGGTAGGGGTAGCGGCTGAAGCTTTCTTT | CATSRGLVGVAAEAFF
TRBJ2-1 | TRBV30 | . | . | TGTGCCTGGAGTGTCGGGCTAGCGCTTGAGCAGTTCTTC | CAWSVGLALEQFF
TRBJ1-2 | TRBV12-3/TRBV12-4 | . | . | TGTGCCAGCAGTTTTGGGGGGGGTGGCTACACCTTC | CASSFGGGGYTF
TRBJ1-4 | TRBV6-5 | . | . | TGTGCCAGCAGTTCCGGCGGCCCCGGTAGGAATGAAAAACTGTTTTTT | CASSSGGPGRNEKLFF
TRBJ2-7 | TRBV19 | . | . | TGTGCCAGTAGTATAAGACTAGATAGCGAGCAGTACTTC | CASSIRLDSEQYF